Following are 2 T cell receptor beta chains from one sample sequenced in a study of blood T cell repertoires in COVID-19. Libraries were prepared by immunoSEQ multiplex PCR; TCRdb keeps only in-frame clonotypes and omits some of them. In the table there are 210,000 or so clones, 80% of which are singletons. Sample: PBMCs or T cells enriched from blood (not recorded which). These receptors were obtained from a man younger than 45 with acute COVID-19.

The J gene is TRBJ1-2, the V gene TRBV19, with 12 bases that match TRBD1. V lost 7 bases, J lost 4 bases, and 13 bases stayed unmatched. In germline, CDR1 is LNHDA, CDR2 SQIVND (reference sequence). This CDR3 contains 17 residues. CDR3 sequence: CASINLTGTGGTYGYTF. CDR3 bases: TGTGCCAGTATCAACCTGACTGGGACAGGGGGCACCTATGGCTACACCTTC. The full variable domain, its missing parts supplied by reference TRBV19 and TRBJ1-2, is DGGITQSPKYLFRKEGQNVTLSCEQNLNHDAMYWYRQDPGQGLRLIYYSQIVNDFQKGDIAEGYSVSREKKESFPLTVTSAQKNPTAFYLCASINLTGTGGTYGYTFGSGTRLTVV.

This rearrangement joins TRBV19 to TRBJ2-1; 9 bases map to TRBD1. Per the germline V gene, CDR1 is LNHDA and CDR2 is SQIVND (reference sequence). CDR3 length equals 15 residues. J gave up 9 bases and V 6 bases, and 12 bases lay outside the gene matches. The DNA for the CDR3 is TGTGCCAGTAGCCAACAGGGGGCAGGCTACGGTGAGCAGTTCTTC. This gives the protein CASSQQGAGYGEQFF.